One and the same sample provided the 13 T cell receptor beta chains below, sequenced in a study of cytomegalovirus exposure and HLA in healthy donors. It was with 60 Vbeta and 13 Jbeta primers that the PCR ran. Only in-frame clones appear in the TCRdb table, and some are missing; sequencing was by immunoSEQ multiplex PCR. Here the sample spans over 150,000 clones, roughly 77% being singletons. Sequences were obtained from PBMCs. These receptors came from a middle-aged woman in good health and CMV-seropositive.

The V and J genes are TRBV10-1 and TRBJ2-5; TRBD2 matches at 9 bases. The junction had 8 bases not matched to a gene; V was cut back by 2 bases and J by 4 bases. The CDR3 consists of 16 residues. The germline V gene has CDR1 WNHNN and CDR2 SYGVQD (reference sequence). The CDR3 sequence: CASSEVTSGHPETQYF. In nucleotides, the CDR3 is TGCGCCAGCAGTGAGGTGACTAGCGGACACCCAGAGACCCAGTACTTC.

The chain links TRBV4-3 to TRBJ2-2; 10 bases agree with TRBD2. The germline CDR1 and CDR2 sequences are LGHNA and YSLEER. The CDR3 length is 18 residues. V trimming: 0 bases; J trimming: 4 bases; junction bases outside the gene matches: 8. The chain's CDR3 is CASSQESSGGGGTGELFF. The CDR3 DNA reads TGCGCCAGCAGCCAAGAATCTAGCGGGGGAGGTGGCACCGGGGAGCTGTTTTTT.

The chain links TRBV2 to TRBJ2-3, with TRBD2 as a possible D gene (5 bases). Trimming pared 1 base from V and 4 bases from J, leaving 12 bases between. Germline V CDR1 and CDR2: SNHLY, FYNNEI. The CDR3 extends over 15 amino acids. CDR3 sequence: CASSEGGYSADTQYF. The CDR3 DNA reads as TGTGCCAGCAGTGAAGGGGGTTATAGCGCAGATACGCAGTATTTT.

Concerning this clone: Additional DNA sequences in this sample encode the identical CDR3. V is TRBV2 and J is TRBJ2-1, with TRBD1 as a possible D gene (6 bases). Per the germline V gene, CDR1 is SNHLY and CDR2 is FYNNEI. V dropped 6 bases and J dropped 9 bases, with 12 bases sitting between them. This CDR3 region has 12 residues. The DNA of the CDR3 is TGTGCCAGCAGCCCACAGGGTGTTGAGCAGTTCTTC. Translating it yields CASSPQGVEQFF.

The CDR3 region is CASSTPEGQGREGSNQPQHF. The CDR3 coding sequence is TGTGCCAGCAGCACACCTGAGGGACAGGGAAGGGAGGGCAGCAATCAGCCCCAGCATTTT. The rearrangement uses TRBV7-7 and TRBJ1-5; 9 bases align to TRBD1. Germline V gives CDR1 SSHAT, CDR2 FNYEAQ (reference sequence). CDR3 size: 20 residues. The ends lost 5 bases at V and 1 base at J; junction bases unmatched: 18.

This chain connects TRBV27 to TRBJ1-2; 9 positions agree with TRBD1. The trim removed 4 bases at V and 4 bases at J, leaving 1 base unmatched. In germline, CDR1 is MNHEY, CDR2 SMNVEV (reference sequence). This CDR3 has 13 residues. The CDR3 sequence: CASSSTGGYGYTF. CDR3 nucleotides: TGTGCCAGCAGTTCGACAGGGGGCTATGGCTACACCTTC.

The chain links TRBV5-4 to TRBJ2-1; TRBD2 matches 8 bases. This CDR3 is built from 15 residues. V lost 3 bases and J lost 4; bases outside the gene matches: 6. CDR1 SGHNT and CDR2 YYREEE come from the germline V gene (reference sequence). The CDR3 bases are TGTGCCAGCAGCTCCAGCGGGGGAAAATACAATGAGCAGTTCTTC. It specifies CASSSSGGKYNEQFF.

This chain uses TRBV2 with TRBJ1-3; D might be TRBD1 (5 bases). CDR1 and CDR2 from the germline V gene are SNHLY and FYNNEI. With 5 bases removed from V and 1 base from J, the gap between germline ends came to 12 bases. The CDR3 is 15 amino acids. The CDR3 protein is CASSHIKGSGNTIYF. Here the CDR3 DNA reads TGTGCCAGCAGTCATATAAAGGGGTCTGGAAACACCATATATTTT.

The rearrangement links TRBV7-2 to TRBJ1-4; D is perhaps TRBD1 (5 bases). The V gene's germline CDR1 is SGHTA and CDR2 FQGNSA. The length of the CDR3 is 17 residues. The V end was cut by 1 base, the J end by 5 bases, with 17 bases between. The CDR3 reads CASSLGPGEGGNEKLFF. The CDR3, as DNA: TGTGCCAGCAGCTTAGGGCCGGGGGAGGGAGGCAATGAAAAACTGTTTTTT.

This rearrangement joins TRBV28 to TRBJ2-7; 10 bases agree with TRBD2. Germline CDR1 MDHEN, CDR2 SYDVKM. V dropped 6 bases and J dropped 2; count of bases not matched to a gene: 7. The CDR3 runs to 15 residues. CDR3 in amino acids: CASRDSGGLPYEQYF. The CDR3 DNA reads as TGTGCCAGCAGAGATAGCGGGGGGCTACCCTACGAGCAGTACTTC.

This chain links TRBV12-1 with TRBJ2-7; the listed D gene, TRBD1, was not tested against the DNA. TRBV12-1 is assigned pseudogene status. CDR3 length: 13 residues. CDR3 sequence reads: CASTQVSGYEQYF. The CDR3 DNA reads as TGTGCCAGCACCCAAGTGTCAGGGTACGAGCAGTACTTC.

The V gene is TRBV2, the J gene TRBJ1-5; TRBD1 agrees at 8 bases. The CDR3 loop spans 17 amino acids. J gave up 2 bases and V 6 bases, and 12 bases lay outside the gene matches. CDR1 is SNHLY, CDR2 FYNNEI, per germline. CDR3 DNA: TGTGCCAGCAGGGGCCTTCAGGGGGCTCTAGGCAATCAGCCCCAGCATTTT. Residues: CASRGLQGALGNQPQHF.

Notes on this clone: Other nucleotide sequences in the sample specify the same CDR3. The CDR3 nucleotides read TGCGCCAGCAGTCTTAGCGGGGGAAGCTCCTACAATGAGCAGTTCTTC. Its protein is CASSLSGGSSYNEQFF. This chain uses TRBV5-1 with TRBJ2-1, with 9 bases matching TRBD2. In germline, CDR1 is SGHRS, CDR2 YFSETQ. This CDR3 is 16 amino acids long. Trimming cost V 5 bases and J 0 bases; bases outside gene matches: 6.